This T cell receptor beta chain originates from a study of radiotherapy plus CTLA-4 blockade in lung cancer. Sequencing used immunoSEQ multiplex PCR; TCRdb keeps in-frame clones, though not all of them. The profile covers 100,000 to 150,000 clones, with about four fifths appearing a single time and roughly 5.3% taken by the ten largest. CDR1 and CDR2 (germline): SQVTM, ANQGSEA. The CDR3 runs to 12 residues. The ends were cut back, 1 base at V and 7 bases at J, with 10 bases in the middle. The sequencing used peripheral blood, collected from a patient treated with radiotherapy plus ipilimumab. The rearrangement uses TRBV29-1 and TRBJ1-1; D is ambiguous. The receptor was derived from a human donor with non-small cell lung cancer who had a partial response to radiotherapy plus ipilimumab. CDR3 sequence (DNA): TGCAGCGTTGAAGCCCCAGTCCTTGAAGCTTTCTTT. Translation gives CSVEAPVLEAFF.